Presented here are 30 T cell receptor beta chains from one specimen sequenced in a study of blood T cell repertoires in COVID-19. TCRdb's copy holds only in-frame clones and misses some; the assay was immunoSEQ multiplex PCR. The sample lists around 480,000 clones; 70% to 90% were seen once. Specimen: peripheral blood. These TCRs come from a woman aged 45 to 65 with COVID-19, enrolled during active disease.

The chain is built from TRBV19 and TRBJ1-6; D might be TRBD1 (6 bases). V was clipped by 1 base and J by 11 bases, with 9 bases between them. In germline, CDR1 is LNHDA, CDR2 SQIVND (reference sequence). This CDR3 contains 13 residues. CDR3 sequence reads: CASSIGTETPLHF. DNA of the CDR3: TGTGCCAGTAGTATAGGGACAGAGACACCCCTCCACTTT.

The chain has TRBV5-1 and TRBJ2-2, with TRBD2 identical over 13 bases. Germline CDR1 and CDR2: SGHRS and YFSETQ. Trimming took 5 bases from V and 4 from J; bases not matched to a gene: 2. This CDR3 is built from 15 residues. The CDR3 DNA is TGCGCCAGCAGTCGGACTAGCGGGGGCACCGGGGAGCTGTTTTTT. Translation: CASSRTSGGTGELFF.

The chain combines TRBV3-1 (or the pseudogene TRBV3-2) with TRBJ2-3; 11 nucleotides match TRBD2. CDR1 LGHDT and CDR2 YNNKEL come from the germline V gene (reference sequence). CDR3 length: 17 residues. V dropped 0 bases and J dropped 5; count of bases not matched to a gene: 7. In DNA, the CDR3 is TGTGCCAGCAGCCAAGATGTACTAGCGGGGGCAATAGATACGCAGTATTTT. Translated: CASSQDVLAGAIDTQYF.

This clone was counted a few times. The DNA of the CDR3 is TGTGCCAGCAGTTCCGGGGGGGGTTCACCCCTCCACTTT. It translates to CASSSGGGSPLHF. The chain is built from TRBV6-4 and TRBJ1-6, with D perhaps matching TRBD1 (5 bases). Looked up from germline, CDR1 is MRHNA and CDR2 is SNTAGT. Trimming took off 5 bases at V and 9 bases at J, with 11 bases between the two ends. This CDR3 region has 13 residues.

In this sample, this clone turned up a few times. The V call is TRBV6-5, the J call TRBJ1-3; 8 bases are shared with TRBD1. The CDR3 totals 15 residues. Looked up from germline, CDR1 is MNHEY and CDR2 is SVGAGI. V shed 6 bases, J shed 4 bases, and the junction held 8 bases outside the gene matches. The CDR3 DNA reads TGTGCCAGCAGGCTTAAACAGGGGGAAGGAAACACCATATATTTT. Translating gives CASRLKQGEGNTIYF.

The gene calls are TRBV20-1 and TRBJ2-7; TRBD2 matches at 8 bases. Germline values: CDR1 DFQATT, CDR2 SNEGSKA (reference sequence). With 3 bases clipped from V and 5 bases from J, the junction kept 9 bases outside the gene matches. The length of the CDR3 is 14 residues. CDR3: CSASGTSYSHEQYF. The CDR3 DNA is TGCAGTGCTAGTGGGACTAGTTATTCCCACGAGCAGTACTTC.

The V and J genes are TRBV7-9 and TRBJ1-1; D is uncertain. CDR1 and CDR2 (germline): SEHNR, FQNEAQ (reference sequence). The CDR3 has 12 amino acids. V lost 4 bases, J lost 5 bases, and 8 bases lay in between. Here the CDR3 reads CASSSQTTEAFF. CDR3 nucleotide sequence: TGTGCCAGCAGCTCACAGACAACTGAAGCTTTCTTT.

The chain uses TRBV6-5 and TRBJ1-1; D not certain. This CDR3 is built from 13 residues. Germline CDR1 reads MNHEY; CDR2 reads SVGAGI. V was cut by 6 bases and J by 7 bases, with 15 bases left in between. This CDR3 reads CASSWEPAYEAFF. The CDR3 DNA reads as TGTGCCAGCAGCTGGGAGCCAGCCTATGAAGCTTTCTTT.

V is TRBV12-5 and J is TRBJ1-1; no reliable D call. The germline V gene has CDR1 LGHNT and CDR2 FRNRAP. The V end lost 7 bases, the J end lost 2 bases, and 5 bases lay between the germline ends. CDR3 size: 11 residues. The DNA of the CDR3 is TGTGCTAGTGCTACCAACACTGAAGCTTTCTTT. This translates into CASATNTEAFF.

The chain employs TRBV6-6 and TRBJ2-1; 10 bases fit TRBD2. The CDR3 loop spans 13 amino acids. The junction had 2 bases not matched to a gene; V was cut back by 6 bases and J by 6 bases. Germline CDR1 reads MNHNY; CDR2 reads SVGAGI (reference sequence). CDR3 nucleotide sequence: TGTGCCAGCAGACTAGCGGGGAGCAATGAGCAGTTCTTC. Translated: CASRLAGSNEQFF.

The J gene is TRBJ1-2, the V gene TRBV6-5; D is possibly TRBD1 (6 bases). The CDR3 is 13 residues long. Trimming took off 6 bases at V and 8 bases at J, with 16 bases between the two ends. The V gene's germline CDR1 is MNHEY and CDR2 SVGAGI. The CDR3 region has the DNA TGTGCCAGCAGCCGCCATTCAGGGGAGGGCTACACCTTC. Translating gives CASSRHSGEGYTF.

A remark on this clone: At one boundary the junction diverges from the germline segment, which might be a read error. This chain links TRBV11-3 with TRBJ2-1; perhaps TRBD1 as D (6 bases). Germline V gene data show CDR1 as SGHNT and CDR2 as YENEEA. The CDR3 sequence is 15 residues long. CDR3: CVSSRLRGVGNEQFF. The CDR3 coding sequence is TGTGTCAGCAGTAGACTCAGGGGCGTCGGCAATGAGCAGTTCTTC.

This clone was counted between two and nine times. This chain connects TRBV19 to TRBJ1-5, with TRBD1 matching 7 bases. The V and J ends lost 8 bases and 3 bases, in that order; junction bases with no gene match: 13. The CDR3 has 16 residues. Germline assignment: CDR1 LNHDA and CDR2 SQIVND (reference sequence). This CDR3 is CASSPFVGQVNQPQHF. CDR3 DNA sequence: TGTGCCAGTTCGCCATTTGTCGGACAGGTCAATCAGCCCCAGCATTTT.

The chain joins TRBV2 to TRBJ2-7, with D possibly being TRBD1 (5 bases). V was clipped by 6 bases and J by 3 bases, with 6 bases between them. Germline CDR1 is SNHLY and CDR2 is FYNNEI. The CDR3 has 11 amino acids. The CDR3 nucleotides are TGTGCCAGCAGGGGGCTCTACGAGCAGTACTTC. This codes for CASRGLYEQYF.

The chain is built from TRBV30 and TRBJ2-5; D unclear. Germline V gene lookup returns CDR1 GTSNPN and CDR2 SVGIG (reference sequence). The CDR3 has 14 amino acids. V was cut by 3 bases and J by 8 bases, with 19 bases left in between. The CDR3 bases are TGTGCCTGGAGCGGTGTGGCGGCCTTTGACACCCAGTACTTC. Translation gives CAWSGVAAFDTQYF.

This rearrangement joins TRBV7-3 to TRBJ1-2, with 8 bases identical to TRBD1. V was pared by 3 bases and J by 6 bases, with 3 bases of the junction left unmatched. The CDR3 consists of 13 residues. Looked up from germline, CDR1 is SGHTA and CDR2 is FQGTGA. The CDR3 sequence: CASSFQQGDGYTF. CDR3 DNA sequence: TGTGCCAGCAGCTTTCAACAGGGGGATGGCTACACCTTC. Full variable domain (outside the CDR3, taken from reference TRBV7-3 and TRBJ1-2): GAGVSQTPSNKVTEKGKYVELRCDPISGHTALYWYRQSLGQGPEFLIYFQGTGAADDSGLPNDRFFAVRPEGSVSTLKIQRTERGDSAVYLCASSFQQGDGYTFGSGTRLTVV.

A note on this clone: The sample contains more than one DNA sequence encoding this CDR3. The chain joins TRBV29-1 to TRBJ1-1, with D possibly TRBD1 on 5 matching bases. Germline V gene lookup returns CDR1 SQVTM and CDR2 ANQGSEA. V lost 6 bases and J 0 bases, leaving 11 bases between the germline ends. The CDR3 totals 13 residues. The DNA of the CDR3 is TGCAGCGTGGCGGGACGGATGAACACTGAAGCTTTCTTT. It yields the protein CSVAGRMNTEAFF.

The chain has TRBV30 and TRBJ1-2, with 8 positions matching TRBD1. The CDR3 runs 13 residues. CDR1 GTSNPN and CDR2 SVGIG come from the germline V gene (reference sequence). V lost 3 bases to trimming and J lost 6 bases; unmatched junction nucleotides: 6. The CDR3 region is CAWRDRVMDGYTF. CDR3 DNA: TGTGCCTGGAGGGACAGGGTGATGGATGGCTACACCTTC. Combining the CDR3 with reference TRBV30 and TRBJ1-2 gives the whole variable domain SQTIHQWPATLVQPVGSPLSLECTVEGTSNPNLYWYRQAAGRGLQLLFYSVGIGQISSEVPQNLSASRPQDRQFILSSKKLLLSDSGFYLCAWRDRVMDGYTFGSGTRLTVV.

The V and J genes are TRBV5-4 and TRBJ2-1; 9 nucleotides line up with TRBD1. The V gene end was trimmed by 4 bases and the J gene end by 7 bases; junction bases not matched to a gene: 9. CDR1 and CDR2 from the germline V gene are SGHNT and YYREEE (reference sequence). This CDR3 is 15 amino acids long. CDR3 bases: TGTGCCAGCAGCCCGGGGACAGGGCGTGAAAATGAGCAGTTCTTC. Its translation: CASSPGTGRENEQFF.

There are a few counts of this clone. The chain is built from TRBV15 and TRBJ2-7; possible D gene TRBD2, 6 bases. CDR1 and CDR2 (germline): LNHNV, YYDKDF (reference sequence). This CDR3 spans 15 amino acids. V was shortened by 0 bases and J by 4 bases, with 13 bases between the two germline ends. The CDR3: CATSREAQAGYEQYF. The DNA for the CDR3 is TGTGCCACCAGCAGAGAGGCCCAGGCGGGGTACGAGCAGTACTTC.

J is TRBJ2-2 and V is TRBV3-1 (or the pseudogene TRBV3-2), with 8 bases identical to TRBD2. CDR1 and CDR2 (germline): LGHDT, YNNKEL (reference sequence). This CDR3 is built from 17 residues. V dropped 1 base and J dropped 2; count of bases not matched to a gene: 6. The CDR3 loop reads CASSQATLAVNTGELFF. Written as DNA, the CDR3 is TGTGCCAGCAGCCAAGCCACACTAGCGGTTAACACCGGGGAGCTGTTTTTT.

The rearrangement joins TRBV30 to TRBJ1-1; a possible D gene is TRBD1 (6 bases). Per the germline V gene, CDR1 is GTSNPN and CDR2 is SVGIG (reference sequence). Trimming stripped 2 bases from V and 1 base from J, with 11 bases between. The CDR3 totals 14 residues. The CDR3 nucleotides read TGTGCCTGGAGTAAAGGGGGGGGGAACACTGAAGCTTTCTTT. Its protein product is CAWSKGGGNTEAFF.

This clone showed up many times. The J gene is TRBJ1-2, the V gene TRBV2, with D possibly matching TRBD1 (6 bases). Between the trimmed V and J ends, which lost 4 bases and 0 bases, there was a span of 9 bases. Germline assignment: CDR1 SNHLY and CDR2 FYNNEI. This CDR3 has 14 amino acids. Here the CDR3 DNA reads TGTGCCAGCAGTGTATCAGGGGCTAACTATGGCTACACCTTC. Encoded protein: CASSVSGANYGYTF.

The chain combines TRBV2 with TRBJ1-2, with D unclear. The V gene's germline CDR1 is SNHLY and CDR2 FYNNEI. V gave up 2 bases and J gave up 4 bases, with 8 bases separating them. The CDR3 loop spans 13 amino acids. The CDR3 nucleotides are TGTGCCAGCAGTGAACAGGTGGGCTATGGCTACACCTTC. Amino acids: CASSEQVGYGYTF.

For this clone: Other DNA sequences in this sample translate to the same CDR3. V is TRBV19 and J is TRBJ2-6; the D is unclear. Per germline, CDR1 LNHDA and CDR2 SQIVND (reference sequence). The CDR3 runs to 14 residues. Trimming cost V 5 bases and J 1 base, with 6 bases left between them. CDR3 protein: CASSPGSGANVLTF. The CDR3 nucleotides are TGTGCCAGTAGTCCAGGTTCTGGGGCCAACGTCCTGACTTTC.

The J gene is TRBJ2-7, the V gene TRBV6-5, with TRBD2 identical over 8 bases. The germline gives CDR1 MNHEY, CDR2 SVGAGI. The junction had 5 bases not matched to a gene; V was cut back by 5 bases and J by 2 bases. The CDR3 has 14 residues. CDR3 loop: CASSPGLEPYEQYF. The CDR3 nucleotides read TGTGCCAGCAGTCCGGGACTAGAGCCCTACGAGCAGTACTTC.

This sequence joins TRBV6-5 and TRBJ2-1; tentative D call: TRBD1 (6 bases). V was trimmed by 5 bases and J by 10 bases, leaving 12 bases between them. Germline V lookup: CDR1 MNHEY, CDR2 SVGAGI. The CDR3 runs 12 residues. CDR3 protein: CASSLTQGEQFF. The CDR3 DNA reads TGTGCCAGCAGTCTGACCCAGGGGGAGCAGTTCTTC.

This clone was found once. The chain carries TRBV5-6 and TRBJ1-4, with 7 bases identical to TRBD1. The CDR3 sequence is 15 residues long. Per the germline V gene, CDR1 is SGHDT and CDR2 is YYEEEE. V was pared by 2 bases and J by 3 bases, with 4 bases of the junction left unmatched. The CDR3 DNA sequence: TGTGCCAGCAGCTTCTCGACAGGGCCTAATGAAAAACTGTTTTTT. Protein sequence: CASSFSTGPNEKLFF.

V is TRBV27 and J is TRBJ2-2, with a weak D call TRBD1 (6 bases). The CDR3 totals 16 residues. The V end was cut by 3 bases, the J end by 2 bases, with 13 bases between. Germline CDR1 is MNHEY and CDR2 is SMNVEV (reference sequence). As DNA, the CDR3 is TGTGCCAGCAGTTTCCAGGGGCGAATTAACACCGGGGAGCTGTTTTTT. Translating it yields CASSFQGRINTGELFF.

The genes are TRBV5-1 and TRBJ1-1; TRBD1 is a possible D gene (6 bases). CDR3 length: 13 residues. Germline V lookup: CDR1 SGHRS, CDR2 YFSETQ. Trimming took off 1 base at V and 3 bases at J, with 7 bases between the two ends. This CDR3 is CASSLSGDTEAFF. CDR3 DNA: TGCGCCAGCAGCTTGTCAGGGGACACTGAAGCTTTCTTT.